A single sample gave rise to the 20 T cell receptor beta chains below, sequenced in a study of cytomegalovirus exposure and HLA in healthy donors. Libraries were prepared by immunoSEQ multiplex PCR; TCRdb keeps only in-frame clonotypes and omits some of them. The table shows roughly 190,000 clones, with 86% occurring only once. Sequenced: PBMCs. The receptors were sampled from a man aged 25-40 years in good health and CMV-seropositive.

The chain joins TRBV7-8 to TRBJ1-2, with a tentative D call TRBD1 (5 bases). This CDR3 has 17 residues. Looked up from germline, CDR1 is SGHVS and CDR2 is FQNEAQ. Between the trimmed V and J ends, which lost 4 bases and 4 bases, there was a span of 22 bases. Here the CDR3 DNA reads TGTGCCAGCAGCTCGGGGGGGAGTGTACGAACTTCCTATGGCTACACCTTC. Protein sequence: CASSSGGSVRTSYGYTF.

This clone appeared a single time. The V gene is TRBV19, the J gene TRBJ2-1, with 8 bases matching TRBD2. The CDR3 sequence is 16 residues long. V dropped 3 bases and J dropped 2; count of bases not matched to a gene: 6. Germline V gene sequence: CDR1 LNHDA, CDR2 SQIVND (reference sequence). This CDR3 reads CASSIPSGPTYNEQFF. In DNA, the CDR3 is TGTGCCAGTAGTATCCCTAGCGGGCCCACCTACAATGAGCAGTTCTTC.

The CDR3 coding sequence is TGTGCCAGCAGCTTATCCACAGCGACCGCTGAAGCTTTCTTT. Translating it yields CASSLSTATAEAFF. This chain uses TRBV5-4 with TRBJ1-1; D remains ambiguous. Trimming stripped 2 bases from V and 6 bases from J, with 14 bases between. This CDR3 region has 14 residues. CDR1 is SGHNT and CDR2 is YYREEE in the germline V gene (reference sequence).

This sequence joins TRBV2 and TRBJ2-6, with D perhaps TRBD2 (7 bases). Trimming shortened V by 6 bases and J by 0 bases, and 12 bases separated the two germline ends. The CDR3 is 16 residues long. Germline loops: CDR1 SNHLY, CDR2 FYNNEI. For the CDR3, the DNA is TGTGCCAGCAGGCGGGGGCTGACCTCTGGGGCCAACGTCCTGACTTTC. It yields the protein CASRRGLTSGANVLTF. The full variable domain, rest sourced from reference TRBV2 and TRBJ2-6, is EPEVTQTPSHQVTQMGQEVILRCVPISNHLYFYWYRQILGQKVEFLVSFYNNEISEKSEIFDDQFSVERPDGSNFTLKIRSTKLEDSAMYFCASRRGLTSGANVLTFGAGSRLTVL.

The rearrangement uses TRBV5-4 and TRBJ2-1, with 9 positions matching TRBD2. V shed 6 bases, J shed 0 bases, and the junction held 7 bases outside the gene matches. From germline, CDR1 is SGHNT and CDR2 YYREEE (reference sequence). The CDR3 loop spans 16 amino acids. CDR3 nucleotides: TGTGCCAGCATGCCGGGCGGGGGGGCCTCCTACAATGAGCAGTTCTTC. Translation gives CASMPGGGASYNEQFF.

The CDR3 sequence: CASSLGGGYNEQFF. DNA of the CDR3: TGTGCCAGCAGCCTAGGGGGTGGGTACAATGAGCAGTTCTTC. The gene calls are TRBV9 and TRBJ2-1, with D perhaps TRBD1 (6 bases). V was pared by 4 bases and J by 4 bases, with 12 bases between. CDR3 length: 14 amino acids. Per the germline V gene, CDR1 is SGDLS and CDR2 is YYNGEE.

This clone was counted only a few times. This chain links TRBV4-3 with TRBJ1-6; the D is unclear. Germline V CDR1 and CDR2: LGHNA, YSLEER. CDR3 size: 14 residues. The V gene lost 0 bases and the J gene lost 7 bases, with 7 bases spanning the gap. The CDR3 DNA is TGCGCCAGCAGCCAAGATGGAGGGAATTCACCCCTCCACTTT. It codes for CASSQDGGNSPLHF.

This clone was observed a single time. The CDR3 sequence: CASSLSGGHTEAFF. The CDR3 region has the DNA TGTGCCAGCAGTTTATCAGGGGGGCACACTGAAGCTTTCTTT. The chain has TRBV28 and TRBJ1-1; 7 nucleotides align to TRBD1. The CDR3 sequence is 14 residues long. V lost 1 base to trimming and J lost 3 bases; unmatched junction nucleotides: 2. Germline loops: CDR1 MDHEN, CDR2 SYDVKM.

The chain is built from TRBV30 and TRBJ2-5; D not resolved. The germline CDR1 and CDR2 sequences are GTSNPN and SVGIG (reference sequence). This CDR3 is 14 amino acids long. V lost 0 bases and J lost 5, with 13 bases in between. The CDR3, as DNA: TGTGCCTGGAGTGTCCACCTCGGTGGGGAGACCCAGTACTTC. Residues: CAWSVHLGGETQYF.

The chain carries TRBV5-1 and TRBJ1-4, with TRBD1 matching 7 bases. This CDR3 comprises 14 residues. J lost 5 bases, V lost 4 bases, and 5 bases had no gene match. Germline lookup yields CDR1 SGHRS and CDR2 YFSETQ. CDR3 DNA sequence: TGCGCCAGCAGCACCGACAGGGTGAATGAAAAACTGTTTTTT. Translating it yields CASSTDRVNEKLFF. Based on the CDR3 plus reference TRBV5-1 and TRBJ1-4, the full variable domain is KAGVTQTPRYLIKTRGQQVTLSCSPISGHRSVSWYQQTPGQGLQFLFEYFSETQRNKGNFPGRFSGRQFSNSRSEMNVSTLELGDSALYLCASSTDRVNEKLFFGSGTQLSVL.

The CDR3 coding sequence is TGTGCCAGCAGTTTAACTACTCCGGCTTACCACGATGAGCAGTTCTTC. This sequence encodes CASSLTTPAYHDEQFF. The chain couples TRBV27 to TRBJ2-1; no clear D gene. Deletions cut 2 bases from V and 8 bases from J, with 19 bases between. The CDR3 extends over 16 amino acids. In germline, CDR1 is MNHEY, CDR2 SMNVEV (reference sequence).

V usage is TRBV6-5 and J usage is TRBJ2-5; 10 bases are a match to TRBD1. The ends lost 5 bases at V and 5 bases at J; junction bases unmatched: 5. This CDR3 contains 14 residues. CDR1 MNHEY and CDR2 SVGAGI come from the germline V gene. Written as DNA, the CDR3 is TGTGCCAGCAGTCGGACAGGGGGATTGGAGACCCAGTACTTC. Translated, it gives CASSRTGGLETQYF.

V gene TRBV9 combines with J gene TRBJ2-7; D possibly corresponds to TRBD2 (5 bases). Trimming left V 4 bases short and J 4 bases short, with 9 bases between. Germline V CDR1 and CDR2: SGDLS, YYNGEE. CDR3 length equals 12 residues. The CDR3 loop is CASSPGEYEQYF. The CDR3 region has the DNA TGTGCCAGCAGCCCCGGGGAGTACGAGCAGTACTTC.

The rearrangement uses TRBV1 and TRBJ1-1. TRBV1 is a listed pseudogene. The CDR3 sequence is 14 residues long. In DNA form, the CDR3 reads TGCACCAGCAGCCAAACGGGGGGCAACACTGAAGCTTTCTTT. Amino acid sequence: CTSSQTGGNTEAFF.

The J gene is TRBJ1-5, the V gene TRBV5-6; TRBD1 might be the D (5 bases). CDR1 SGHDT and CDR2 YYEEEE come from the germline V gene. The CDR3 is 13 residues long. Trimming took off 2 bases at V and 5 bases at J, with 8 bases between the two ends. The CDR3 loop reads CASSFIGDQPQHF. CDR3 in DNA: TGTGCCAGCAGCTTTATAGGGGATCAGCCCCAGCATTTT.

DNA for the CDR3: TGTGCCAGCAGTGAAATCGACCCAATCGGGACCGACAATGAGCAGTTCTTC. It yields the protein CASSEIDPIGTDNEQFF. The chain links TRBV25-1 to TRBJ2-1; TRBD1 or TRBD2 may be the D gene (5 bases each). This CDR3 has 17 amino acids. The germline CDR1 and CDR2 sequences are MGHDK and SYGVNS. Trimming removed 2 bases from V and 5 bases from J, with 19 bases in between. The full variable domain, in which reference TRBV25-1 and TRBJ2-1 provide the parts outside the CDR3, is EADIYQTPRYLVIGTGKKITLECSQTMGHDKMYWYQQDPGMELHLIHYSYGVNSTEKGDLSSESTVSRIRTEHFPLTLESARPSHTSQYLCASSEIDPIGTDNEQFFGPGTRLTVL.

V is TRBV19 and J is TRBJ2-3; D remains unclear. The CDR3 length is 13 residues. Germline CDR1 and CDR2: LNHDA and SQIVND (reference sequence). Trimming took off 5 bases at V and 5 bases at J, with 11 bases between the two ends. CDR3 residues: CASSLNIGDTQYF. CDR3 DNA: TGTGCCAGTAGTTTGAACATAGGAGATACGCAGTATTTT.

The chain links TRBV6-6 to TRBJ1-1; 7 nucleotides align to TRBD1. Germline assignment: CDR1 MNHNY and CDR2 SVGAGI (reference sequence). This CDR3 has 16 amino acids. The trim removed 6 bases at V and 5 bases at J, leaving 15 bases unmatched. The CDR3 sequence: CASSYISTGLGTEAFF. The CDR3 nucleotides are TGTGCCAGCAGCTACATCTCGACAGGGCTCGGGACTGAAGCTTTCTTT.

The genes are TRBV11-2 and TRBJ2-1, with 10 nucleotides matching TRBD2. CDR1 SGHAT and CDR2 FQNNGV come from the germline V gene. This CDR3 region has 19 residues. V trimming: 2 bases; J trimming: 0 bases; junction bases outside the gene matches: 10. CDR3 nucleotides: TGTGCCAGCAGCTTACTTCGGACTAGCGGAGCCCCCTCCTACAATGAGCAGTTCTTC. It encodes CASSLLRTSGAPSYNEQFF.

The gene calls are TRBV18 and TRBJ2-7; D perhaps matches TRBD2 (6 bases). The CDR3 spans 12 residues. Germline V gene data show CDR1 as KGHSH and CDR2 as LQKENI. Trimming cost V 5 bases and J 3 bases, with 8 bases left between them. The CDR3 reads CASSVGLYEQYF. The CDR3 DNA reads TGTGCCAGCTCAGTGGGACTCTACGAGCAGTACTTC.